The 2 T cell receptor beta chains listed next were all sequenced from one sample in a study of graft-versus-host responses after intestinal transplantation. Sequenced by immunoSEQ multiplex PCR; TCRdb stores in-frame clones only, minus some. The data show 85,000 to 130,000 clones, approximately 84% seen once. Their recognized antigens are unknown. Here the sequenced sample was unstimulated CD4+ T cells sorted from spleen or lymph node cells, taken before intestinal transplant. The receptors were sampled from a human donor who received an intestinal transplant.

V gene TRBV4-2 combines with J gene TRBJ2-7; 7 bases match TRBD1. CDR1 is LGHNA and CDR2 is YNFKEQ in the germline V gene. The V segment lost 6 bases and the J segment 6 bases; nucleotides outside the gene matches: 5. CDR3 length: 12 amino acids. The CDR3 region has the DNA TGTGCCAGCAGACCACCAGGGGGCGAGCAGTACTTC. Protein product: CASRPPGGEQYF.

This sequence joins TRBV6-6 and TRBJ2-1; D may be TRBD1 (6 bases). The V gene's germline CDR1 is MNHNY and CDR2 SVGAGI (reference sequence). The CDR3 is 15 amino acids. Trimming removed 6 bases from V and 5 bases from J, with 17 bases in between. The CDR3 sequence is CASRKTGTDHNEQFF. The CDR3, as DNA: TGTGCCAGCAGGAAAACAGGGACGGATCACAATGAGCAGTTCTTC.